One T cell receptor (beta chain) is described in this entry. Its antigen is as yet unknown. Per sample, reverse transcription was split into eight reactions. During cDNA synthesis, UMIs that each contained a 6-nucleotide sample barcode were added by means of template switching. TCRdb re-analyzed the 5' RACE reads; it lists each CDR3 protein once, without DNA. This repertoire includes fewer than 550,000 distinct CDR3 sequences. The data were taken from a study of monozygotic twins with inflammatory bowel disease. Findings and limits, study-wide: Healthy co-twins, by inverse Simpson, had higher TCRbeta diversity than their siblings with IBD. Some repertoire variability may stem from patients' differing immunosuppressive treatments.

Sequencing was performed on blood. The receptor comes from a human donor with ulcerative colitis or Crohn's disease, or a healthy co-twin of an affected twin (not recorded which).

The CDR3 region is CASSFMGQTYEQYF. This chain joins TRBV5-5 and TRBJ2-7; TCRdb selects TRBD1, and the lack of DNA leaves this call unchecked. Germline CDR1 SGHKS, CDR2 YYEKEE (reference sequence). The CDR3 has 14 residues. Full variable domain (missing parts from reference TRBV5-5 and TRBJ2-7): DAGVTQSPTHLIKTRGQQVTLRCSPISGHKSVSWYQQVLGQGPQFIFQYYEKEERGRGNFPDRFSARQFPNYSSELNVNALLLGDSALYLCASSFMGQTYEQYFGPGTRLTVT.